This T cell receptor beta chain was retrieved from a study of siplizumab effects on memory and regulatory T cells. Broader study findings: Whether the proliferating Tregs (from siplizumab cultures) were suppressive was not confirmed. There appeared to be greater diversity in naive T cells than in memory cells, and naive T cells seemed major contributors to the alloresponse. Fewer alloreactive sequences mapped to unstimulated CD4+ memory cells under siplizumab. An assignable phenotype, naive or memory, was missing from roughly 80-95% of proliferating CD4+ or CD8+ clones.

Sequencing used immunoSEQ multiplex PCR; TCRdb keeps in-frame clones, though not all of them. The sample has approximately 50,000 clones, over 85% seen once; the top ten hold 17%. Points on this clone: Its matching antigen is unknown.

The clonotype originates from a human donor in good health. Input material: CD8+ T cells sorted from blood.

The CDR3 coding sequence is TGTGCCAGCAGCCAAGACAGGGTTGACGAGCAGTACTTC. Amino acid sequence: CASSQDRVDEQYF. The V and J genes are TRBV4-2 and TRBJ2-7; D possibly corresponds to TRBD1 (5 bases). The CDR3 has 13 residues. Germline V CDR1 and CDR2: LGHNA, YNFKEQ. The germline V and J ends were trimmed by 0 bases and 5 bases, with 8 bases remaining between them.